This T cell receptor beta chain derives from a study of T cells expressing NK-cell markers. Study-wide background: Sequencing covered eight donors, seven HCMV-seropositive and one seronegative. Findings and caveats of the study: Whether expanded NKG2C+ T cell clones were HCMV-specific remained unclear.

The CDR3 runs to 14 residues. The germline V gene encodes CDR1 KGHSH and CDR2 LQKENI. TCRdb re-analyzed the 5' RACE reads; it lists each CDR3 protein once, without DNA. The table gives 300,000 to 500,000 distinct CDR3 sequences; the top ten clones make up roughly a tenth of it. Concerning this clonotype: Its antigen remains unknown.

V and J are TRBV18 and TRBJ2-5. This sequence originates from a woman in her 50s in good health. The sequenced material came from blood T cells: a sorted CD56 or NKG2C T cell subset, CD4+ or CD8+ T cells, or bulk PBMC T cells (not recorded which). This CDR3 is CASSPPTVVETQYF.